Sequencing of this TCR beta chain was carried out in a study of molecular identifiers for immune sequencing clone quantification. Methods described previously, with TCR primers listed, were used for bulk TCR libraries. TCRdb re-analysed the PCR reads in MiXCR, keeping a single row per CDR3 protein. The data show about 320,000 distinct CDR3 sequences, around a fifth seen once. When naive CD8 T cells were sorted, they were gated as CD8+CD4-CCR7+CD45RA+. There are 16 residues in the CDR3. V lost 0 bases, J lost 2 bases, and 14 bases lay in between. Germline-derived CDR1 and CDR2 are MGHRA and YSYEKL. This clonotype has only a few counts. Its specificity is unknown. Whole-study results and caveats: Among effectors, clones above 20 RNA copies held over 99% of molecules; among naive cells, under 1%. Spiked-in Jurkat TCR RNA corresponding to one cell was reported as detectable against more than 950,000 naive cells.

The receptor's source is a human donor in good health. Some libraries in this study had Jurkat cell RNA spiked in. This chain uses TRBV4-1 with TRBJ2-7; a weak D match, TRBD2 (7 bases). Source material: naive CD8+ T cells from blood, with Jurkat cell RNA spiked in. Subset defined: FACS-sorted CD8+CD4-CCR7+CD45RA+ naive T cells. The chain's CDR3 is CASSQEVPGGTYEQYF. DNA for the CDR3: TGCGCCAGCAGCCAAGAGGTCCCGGGGGGCACCTACGAGCAGTACTTC.